A single sample gave rise to the 27 T cell receptor beta chains below, sequenced in a study of blood T cell repertoires in COVID-19. TCRdb's table, derived via immunoSEQ multiplex PCR, lists solely in-frame clones and lacks some. The data contain approximately 440,000 clones, roughly 87% of them singletons. What was sequenced was PBMCs or T cells enriched from blood (not recorded which). The origin of the receptors is a man aged 18 to 29 who had recovered from COVID-19.

This rearrangement joins TRBV5-6 to TRBJ2-3; D not certain. Per germline, CDR1 SGHDT and CDR2 YYEEEE. V lost 2 bases to trimming and J lost 3 bases, with 4 bases between them. The CDR3 runs 12 residues. CDR3 sequence: CASSFYTDTQYF. The CDR3 region has the DNA TGTGCCAGCAGCTTTTATACAGATACGCAGTATTTT.

The genes are TRBV19 and TRBJ2-7; a possible D gene is TRBD2 (7 bases). V lost 6 bases and J lost 4, with 16 bases in between. The germline V gene encodes CDR1 LNHDA and CDR2 SQIVND (reference sequence). This CDR3 spans 14 amino acids. Here the CDR3 reads CASSISGGPYEQYF. CDR3 DNA sequence: TGTGCCAGTAGCATCTCGGGGGGCCCTTACGAGCAGTACTTC.

V gene TRBV2 combines with J gene TRBJ2-2, with 7 bases identical to TRBD1. Germline-derived CDR1 and CDR2 are SNHLY and FYNNEI. With 2 bases clipped from V and 5 bases from J, the junction kept 11 bases outside the gene matches. The CDR3 is 17 residues long. The CDR3 coding sequence is TGTGCCAGCAGTGAATCCGGGACAGAGGTCCCTACCGGGGAGCTGTTTTTT. This gives the protein CASSESGTEVPTGELFF.

For this clone: The same CDR3 also results from other DNA sequences found in this sample. The chain has TRBV28 and TRBJ2-5, with D possibly being TRBD1 (5 bases). The CDR3 has 13 amino acids. The V end lost 3 bases, the J end lost 5 bases, and 10 bases lay between the germline ends. From germline, CDR1 is MDHEN and CDR2 SYDVKM. CDR3 sequence: CASSLGRVETQYF. CDR3 nucleotides: TGTGCCAGCAGTTTGGGCAGGGTGGAGACCCAGTACTTC.

This clone was seen once. The V and J genes are TRBV30 and TRBJ2-1; 10 bases map to TRBD2. The CDR3 runs to 13 residues. Unmatched junction bases numbered 2, after V lost 2 bases and J lost 7 bases. The V gene's germline CDR1 is GTSNPN and CDR2 SVGIG (reference sequence). The CDR3 DNA is TGTGCCTGGAGTCGGGGACTAGCGAATGAGCAGTTCTTC. Amino acid sequence: CAWSRGLANEQFF. Full variable domain (missing parts from reference TRBV30 and TRBJ2-1): SQTIHQWPATLVQPVGSPLSLECTVEGTSNPNLYWYRQAAGRGLQLLFYSVGIGQISSEVPQNLSASRPQDRQFILSSKKLLLSDSGFYLCAWSRGLANEQFFGPGTRLTVL.

This sequence joins TRBV19 and TRBJ1-3, with D unresolved. The CDR3 is 13 residues long. From germline, CDR1 is LNHDA and CDR2 SQIVND (reference sequence). Trimming cost V 5 bases and J 0 bases, with 5 bases left between them. The CDR3 region has the DNA TGTGCCAGTAGTGGCAGCTCTGGAAACACCATATATTTT. Amino acids: CASSGSSGNTIYF.

The J gene is TRBJ2-3, the V gene TRBV5-1; 8 bases line up with TRBD1. Germline V CDR1 and CDR2: SGHRS, YFSETQ. The CDR3 is made up of 15 amino acids. The junction had 6 bases not matched to a gene; V was cut back by 4 bases and J by 2 bases. CDR3 in amino acids: CASSLTGVDTDTQYF. CDR3 nucleotides: TGCGCCAGCAGCCTGACAGGGGTAGACACAGATACGCAGTATTTT.

This chain links TRBV12-3 or TRBV12-4 with TRBJ2-4; 9 bases line up with TRBD1. With V trimmed by 4 bases and J by 8 bases, 3 bases remained unmatched. The CDR3 spans 13 residues. CDR3 protein: CASSSRTGDIQYF. The CDR3 bases are TGTGCCAGCAGTTCCCGGACAGGGGACATTCAGTACTTC.

The chain recombines TRBV27 with TRBJ1-1; D is uncertain. The CDR3 extends over 14 amino acids. V lost 8 bases, J lost 4 bases, and 17 bases lay in between. CDR1 and CDR2 (germline): MNHEY, SMNVEV (reference sequence). CDR3 in DNA: TGTGCCAGCGCTCCCACGGTTTATGTCACTGAAGCTTTCTTT. This codes for CASAPTVYVTEAFF.

There are a few counts of this clone. The rearrangement links TRBV4-2 to TRBJ1-1, with D perhaps matching TRBD1 (5 bases). V lost 0 bases and J lost 6, with 26 bases in between. The CDR3 is made up of 19 amino acids. Per the germline V gene, CDR1 is LGHNA and CDR2 is YNFKEQ. The CDR3 protein is CASSQDSVRAVAQRAEAFF. The CDR3 DNA sequence: TGTGCCAGCAGCCAAGATTCCGTCAGGGCAGTTGCGCAAAGGGCTGAAGCTTTCTTT.

This chain links TRBV3-1 (or the pseudogene TRBV3-2) with TRBJ1-2; 10 bases align to TRBD1. Germline V gene sequence: CDR1 LGHDT, CDR2 YNNKEL (reference sequence). This CDR3 spans 16 amino acids. Trimming removed 1 base from V and 2 bases from J; junction bases left unmatched: 4. In nucleotides, the CDR3 is TGTGCCAGCAGCCAAGTTCGGGGACAGGGGAACTATGGCTACACCTTC. Its protein is CASSQVRGQGNYGYTF.

V gene TRBV7-3 combines with J gene TRBJ2-2, with 8 bases matching TRBD2. The CDR3 sequence is 16 residues long. Germline-derived CDR1 and CDR2 are SGHTA and FQGTGA. With 3 bases clipped from V and 1 base from J, the junction kept 4 bases outside the gene matches. This CDR3 is CASSFPGGLNTGELFF. The CDR3 coding sequence is TGTGCCAGCAGCTTTCCGGGAGGGCTGAACACCGGGGAGCTGTTTTTT.

This chain uses TRBV3-1 (or the pseudogene TRBV3-2) with TRBJ1-2; possibly TRBD1 for D (5 bases). The length of the CDR3 is 14 residues. V was pared by 0 bases and J by 8 bases, with 13 bases between. Germline V gives CDR1 LGHDT, CDR2 YNNKEL (reference sequence). The CDR3 nucleotides read TGTGCCAGCAGCCAAGAACTCCAGGGATACGGCTACACCTTC. Its translation is CASSQELQGYGYTF.

This chain joins TRBV20-1 and TRBJ2-5; 8 positions match TRBD1. Trimming took 4 bases from V and 9 from J; bases not matched to a gene: 4. The CDR3 runs 11 residues. Germline values: CDR1 DFQATT, CDR2 SNEGSKA (reference sequence). In DNA form, the CDR3 reads TGCAGTGCTATCAAGACAGGGGCCCAGTACTTC. It yields the protein CSAIKTGAQYF.

This clone was observed a single time. V is TRBV9 and J is TRBJ1-2, with 9 bases aligning to TRBD1. CDR3 size: 14 residues. Germline CDR1 and CDR2: SGDLS and YYNGEE. V lost 3 bases to trimming and J lost 8 bases; unmatched junction nucleotides: 8. For the CDR3, the DNA is TGTGCCAGCAGCGGCGCCGGGACAGGGAAGGGCTACACCTTC. Protein product: CASSGAGTGKGYTF.

The chain combines TRBV6-5 with TRBJ1-2; TRBD1 matches 7 bases. CDR1 and CDR2 from the germline V gene are MNHEY and SVGAGI. The CDR3 is made up of 16 amino acids. V gave up 4 bases and J gave up 0 bases; unmatched junction bases: 8. The CDR3 bases are TGTGCCAGCAGTTCCCCGGGACAGTCATCTAACTATGGCTACACCTTC. Translation: CASSSPGQSSNYGYTF.

This chain links TRBV9 with TRBJ2-5, with D possibly matching TRBD1 (6 bases). Germline loops: CDR1 SGDLS, CDR2 YYNGEE. The CDR3 is 16 amino acids. Trimming left V 4 bases short and J 5 bases short, with 21 bases between. The CDR3 nucleotides are TGTGCCAGCAGCTCCCGTGGGGGCCAGTTTAGGGAGACCCAGTACTTC. Its translation: CASSSRGGQFRETQYF.

This chain links TRBV7-2 with TRBJ1-1, with D possibly TRBD1 on 5 matching bases. With 1 base removed from V and 0 bases from J, the gap between germline ends came to 12 bases. The CDR3 has 16 residues. Germline assignment: CDR1 SGHTA and CDR2 FQGNSA. The CDR3 here is CASSLGLGQLNTEAFF. The DNA of the CDR3 is TGTGCCAGCAGCTTAGGTTTAGGACAACTGAACACTGAAGCTTTCTTT.

The chain recombines TRBV19 with TRBJ1-4; 8 positions agree with TRBD1. Trimming cost V 2 bases and J 3 bases; bases outside gene matches: 2. This CDR3 contains 15 residues. Germline V gene sequence: CDR1 LNHDA, CDR2 SQIVND (reference sequence). For the CDR3, the DNA is TGTGCCAGTAGTATACAGGGGGCAGCTAATGAAAAACTGTTTTTT. Translated, it gives CASSIQGAANEKLFF.

This chain connects TRBV24-1 to TRBJ1-2; 10 bases fit TRBD1. Germline lookup yields CDR1 KGHDR and CDR2 SFDVKD. Losses at the gene ends were 3 bases for V and 8 bases for J; bases not matched to a gene: 8. This CDR3 is 15 amino acids long. CDR3 protein: CATSDPGQGGGGYTF. CDR3 nucleotides: TGTGCCACCAGTGATCCCGGACAGGGGGGTGGCGGCTACACCTTC.

The chain is built from TRBV6-1 and TRBJ2-1; D remains unclear. V was clipped by 1 base and J by 8 bases, with 12 bases between them. This CDR3 is built from 14 residues. Looked up from germline, CDR1 is MNHNS and CDR2 is SASEGT. The CDR3 DNA follows: TGTGCCAGCAGTGAAGGACAAACTCTCTATGAGCAGTTCTTC. Translating gives CASSEGQTLYEQFF.

The chain joins TRBV6-2 or TRBV6-3 to TRBJ2-3; D is unresolved. Between the trimmed V and J ends, which lost 3 bases and 3 bases, there was a span of 4 bases. The germline V gene encodes CDR1 MNHEY and CDR2 SVGEGT. This CDR3 has 12 amino acids. CDR3 region: CASSYPTDTQYF. In nucleotides, the CDR3 is TGTGCCAGCAGTTATCCAACAGATACGCAGTATTTT.

The chain links TRBV14 to TRBJ2-3; D gene uncertain. Germline V CDR1 and CDR2: SGHDN, FVKESK. Between the trimmed V and J ends, which lost 3 bases and 6 bases, there was a span of 4 bases. The CDR3 length is 11 residues. The CDR3 nucleotides are TGTGCCAGCAGCCAGAGCGATACGCAGTATTTT. Translation gives CASSQSDTQYF.

V and J are TRBV13 and TRBJ2-3; 8 nucleotides line up with TRBD2. V trimming: 4 bases; J trimming: 6 bases; junction bases outside the gene matches: 12. The CDR3 covers 16 residues. Germline lookup yields CDR1 PRHDT and CDR2 FYEKMQ (reference sequence). The CDR3 DNA follows: TGTGCCAGCAGCTGGCTAACCGGGAGGGCCGCGGATACGCAGTATTTT. Residues: CASSWLTGRAADTQYF.

The rearrangement joins TRBV9 to TRBJ2-2; D not certain. V was clipped by 0 bases and J by 6 bases, with 18 bases between them. The germline gives CDR1 SGDLS, CDR2 YYNGEE. This CDR3 region has 17 residues. CDR3: CASSVGERAKRPGELFF. In DNA, the CDR3 is TGTGCCAGCAGCGTAGGTGAACGAGCGAAGAGACCCGGGGAGCTGTTTTTT. Combining the CDR3 with reference TRBV9 and TRBJ2-2 gives the whole variable domain DSGVTQTPKHLITATGQRVTLRCSPRSGDLSVYWYQQSLDQGLQFLIQYYNGEERAKGNILERFSAQQFPDLHSELNLSSLELGDSALYFCASSVGERAKRPGELFFGEGSRLTVL.

DNA for the CDR3: TGTGCCAGCAGCCACGGACAGAGACCTAGCTATGGCTACACCTTC. Amino acid sequence: CASSHGQRPSYGYTF. The J gene is TRBJ1-2, the V gene TRBV3-1 (or the pseudogene TRBV3-2); D perhaps matches TRBD1 (6 bases). Germline lookup yields CDR1 LGHDT and CDR2 YNNKEL (reference sequence). V lost 3 bases to trimming and J lost 4 bases, with 15 bases between them. This CDR3 region has 15 residues.

The chain couples TRBV5-1 to TRBJ2-2, with TRBD2 as a possible D gene (6 bases). CDR1 and CDR2 (germline): SGHRS, YFSETQ. Between the trimmed V and J ends, which lost 4 bases and 7 bases, there was a span of 11 bases. This CDR3 contains 13 residues. DNA for the CDR3: TGCGCCAGCAGCCCCAGGGAGGACGGGGAGCTGTTTTTT. Translated, it gives CASSPREDGELFF.